This T cell receptor beta chain was sequenced during a study of cytomegalovirus exposure and HLA in healthy donors. Primers included in the PCR were 60 Vbeta and 13 Jbeta primers. Measured with immunoSEQ multiplex PCR; TCRdb has only the in-frame clones, and not every one. The top ten hold approximately 3.5% of the sample, which has 120,000 or so clones, under 90% seen once. Notes on the study in general: Most TCRs appeared rarely, but some public TCRs recurred in many donors.

Remarks on this clone: The antigen remains undetermined.

This TCR derives from a woman aged 40 to 50 in good health and CMV-seropositive. The sample consisted of PBMCs.

The CDR3 protein is CASSSQGGSYEQYF. CDR3 nucleotides: TGCGCCAGCAGCTCACAGGGCGGGTCCTACGAGCAGTACTTC. The chain is built from TRBV5-1 and TRBJ2-7; a possible D gene is TRBD1 (6 bases). Trimming took off 3 bases at V and 1 base at J, with 11 bases between the two ends. CDR3 length: 14 amino acids. CDR1 is SGHRS and CDR2 is YFSETQ in the germline V gene.